This T cell receptor (beta chain) was profiled in a study of blood T cell repertoires in COVID-19. As handled by the study authors: Reference gene primer amplification yielded estimated nucleated cell counts. The repertoire was sequenced with immunoSEQ multiplex PCR; TCRdb's copy has only in-frame clones and lacks some. Clone size and V and J calls were adopted from that table, with D and trimming inferred from the DNA. Altogether approximately 220,000 clones are present, about 80% being singletons, with the ten largest covering more than 4.5%. The receptor's source is a woman aged 50 to 60 who had been exposed to COVID-19. Specimen: PBMCs or T cells enriched from blood (not recorded which).

Here the CDR3 DNA reads TGTGCCAGCAGCGACTCCTTCACAGATACGCAGTATTTT. It codes for CASSDSFTDTQYF. The chain employs TRBV6-5 and TRBJ2-3; D unresolved. V was pared by 6 bases and J by 2 bases, with 9 bases between. The length of the CDR3 is 13 residues. Looked up from germline, CDR1 is MNHEY and CDR2 is SVGAGI.